What follows are 21 T cell receptor beta chains derived from one specimen sequenced in a study of control samples from healthy donors and cancer patients. Some clones are missing from TCRdb's copy, which holds only in-frame ones; the method was immunoSEQ multiplex PCR. The repertoire includes approximately 140,000 clones, approximately 94% of them detected once, and 5% to 7% sits in the top ten. Sequenced input: blood. These receptors were obtained from a man aged 18 to 29 in good health.

This sequence joins TRBV5-1 and TRBJ2-7; TRBD1 matches at 8 bases. CDR3 length equals 16 residues. Germline trimming cut 2 bases from V and 3 bases from J; bases unmatched to any gene: 10. Germline CDR1 reads SGHRS; CDR2 reads YFSETQ. This CDR3 reads CASSLRQDRADYEQYF. The CDR3 DNA is TGCGCCAGCAGCTTACGACAGGACAGGGCAGACTACGAGCAGTACTTC.

This chain joins TRBV12-3 or TRBV12-4 and TRBJ2-1; D perhaps matches TRBD2 (5 bases). The CDR3 has 12 amino acids. Between the trimmed V and J ends, which lost 5 bases and 6 bases, there was a span of 8 bases. CDR3 DNA sequence: TGTGCCAGCAGTCTGACTACCAATGAGCAGTTCTTC. This codes for CASSLTTNEQFF.

V usage is TRBV7-9 and J usage is TRBJ2-2; no definite D call. There are 14 residues in the CDR3. Germline V gene data show CDR1 as SEHNR and CDR2 as FQNEAQ (reference sequence). V lost 1 base, J lost 2 bases, and 5 bases lay in between. CDR3 protein: CASSLGGNTGELFF. The CDR3 DNA is TGTGCCAGCAGCTTAGGGGGTAACACCGGGGAGCTGTTTTTT.

The V call is TRBV5-6, the J call TRBJ1-2; no clear D. The germline gives CDR1 SGHDT, CDR2 YYEEEE. The CDR3 sequence is 16 residues long. V lost 6 bases and J lost 1, with 19 bases in between. DNA for the CDR3: TGTGCCAGCACCTTCTTAGACGGGGTAGTTAACTATGGCTACACCTTC. This encodes CASTFLDGVVNYGYTF. Full variable domain (rest looked up from reference TRBV5-6 and TRBJ1-2): DAGVTQSPTHLIKTRGQQVTLRCSPKSGHDTVSWYQQALGQGPQFIFQYYEEEERQRGNFPDRFSGHQFPNYSSELNVNALLLGDSALYLCASTFLDGVVNYGYTFGSGTRLTVV.

The chain recombines TRBV6-2 or TRBV6-3 with TRBJ2-1; D is perhaps TRBD1 or TRBD2 (5 bases each). Germline loops: CDR1 MNHEY, CDR2 SVGEGT. This CDR3 comprises 15 residues. Trimming left V 5 bases short and J 6 bases short, with 17 bases between. For the CDR3, the DNA is TGTGCCAGCAGTGTCTCAAGGGACGCCCTCAATGAGCAGTTCTTC. Protein sequence: CASSVSRDALNEQFF.

This rearrangement joins TRBV30 to TRBJ2-7; D unclear. CDR1 GTSNPN and CDR2 SVGIG come from the germline V gene (reference sequence). The CDR3 is 11 residues long. V lost 3 bases and J lost 0, with 3 bases in between. Here the CDR3 reads CAWSYSYEQYF. The CDR3 DNA reads TGTGCCTGGAGCTACTCCTACGAGCAGTACTTC.

V and J are TRBV7-5 and TRBJ1-6. TRBV7-5 is marked as a pseudogene. This CDR3 comprises 19 residues. CDR3 bases: TGTGCCAGAAGCTTAGATAGGTCATCGGCCAAATCCTATAATTCACCCCTCCACTTT. This codes for CARSLDRSSAKSYNSPLHF.

The chain links TRBV3-1 (or the pseudogene TRBV3-2) to TRBJ1-1, with unresolved D. There are 13 residues in the CDR3. V was cut by 4 bases and J by 8 bases, with 14 bases left in between. In germline, CDR1 is LGHDT, CDR2 YNNKEL (reference sequence). Written as DNA, the CDR3 is TGTGCCAGCAGCCCCACTGGAACAGTCGAAGCTTTCTTT. As protein: CASSPTGTVEAFF.

The chain employs TRBV27 and TRBJ1-5; 11 nucleotides match TRBD1. Germline CDR1 is MNHEY and CDR2 is SMNVEV (reference sequence). The trim removed 5 bases at V and 5 bases at J, leaving 5 bases unmatched. The CDR3 is 15 amino acids. The CDR3 loop is CASSAGTGGYQPQHF. The CDR3 region has the DNA TGTGCCAGCAGTGCCGGGACAGGGGGTTATCAGCCCCAGCATTTT.

The genes are TRBV5-1 and TRBJ2-7; possibly TRBD1 or TRBD2 for D (5 bases each). Trimming left V 3 bases short and J 0 bases short, with 10 bases between. CDR3 size: 14 residues. The germline V gene has CDR1 SGHRS and CDR2 YFSETQ. The CDR3 loop reads CASSSGRSSYEQYF. As DNA, the CDR3 is TGCGCCAGCAGCTCGGGACGGAGCTCCTACGAGCAGTACTTC.

The V gene is TRBV7-9, the J gene TRBJ1-2, with D tentatively TRBD1 (5 bases). Trimming removed 4 bases at V and 3 bases at J, with 6 bases between. The CDR3 loop spans 12 amino acids. Germline V gives CDR1 SEHNR, CDR2 FQNEAQ (reference sequence). This CDR3 reads CASSWGDYGYTF. The DNA of the CDR3 is TGTGCCAGCAGCTGGGGGGACTATGGCTACACCTTC.

The chain joins TRBV6-5 to TRBJ2-7; TRBD2 matches 10 bases. The V gene's germline CDR1 is MNHEY and CDR2 SVGAGI. The CDR3 runs to 15 residues. The ends lost 4 bases at V and 5 bases at J; junction bases unmatched: 8. CDR3: CASSSGTSEINEQYF. CDR3 DNA: TGTGCCAGCAGTTCGGGGACTAGCGAAATCAACGAGCAGTACTTC.

V is TRBV7-8 and J is TRBJ2-1; 8 nucleotides line up with TRBD1. Per the germline V gene, CDR1 is SGHVS and CDR2 is FQNEAQ. J gave up 6 bases and V 4 bases, and 11 bases lay outside the gene matches. The CDR3 consists of 16 residues. CDR3 residues: CASSSSAWGQANEQFF. The CDR3 bases are TGTGCCAGCAGCTCCTCCGCGTGGGGACAGGCCAATGAGCAGTTCTTC.

The chain has TRBV4-2 and TRBJ2-2, with 11 bases lining up with TRBD2. J lost 4 bases, V lost 4 bases, and 11 bases had no gene match. In germline, CDR1 is LGHNA, CDR2 YNFKEQ. The CDR3 length is 18 residues. The CDR3 loop is CASSRTSRLAGLTGELFF. CDR3 coding DNA: TGTGCCAGCAGCCGTACCTCCCGACTAGCGGGGCTCACCGGGGAGCTGTTTTTT.

This rearrangement joins TRBV6-2 or TRBV6-3 to TRBJ2-1, with TRBD2 matching 16 bases. Germline-derived CDR1 and CDR2 are MNHEY and SVGEGT. J was trimmed by 8 bases and V by 1 base; bases with no gene match: 5. This CDR3 region has 17 residues. The CDR3 DNA sequence: TGTGCCAGCAGTTACTGGGGACTAGCGGGAGGGATGGATGAGCAGTTCTTC. Translation gives CASSYWGLAGGMDEQFF.

This sequence joins TRBV15 and TRBJ2-7; D gene unclear. Deletions cut 1 base from V and 1 base from J, with 5 bases between. There are 13 residues in the CDR3. Germline assignment: CDR1 LNHNV and CDR2 YYDKDF (reference sequence). CDR3 region: CATSRGASYEQYF. CDR3 sequence (DNA): TGTGCCACCAGCAGAGGTGCGTCCTACGAGCAGTACTTC. Full variable domain (remainder filled in from reference TRBV15 and TRBJ2-7): DAMVIQNPRYQVTQFGKPVTLSCSQTLNHNVMYWYQQKSSQAPKLLFHYYDKDFNNEADTPDNFQSRRPNTSFCFLDIRSPGLGDTAMYLCATSRGASYEQYFGPGTRLTVT.

The J gene is TRBJ2-1, the V gene TRBV30; D remains ambiguous. Looked up from germline, CDR1 is GTSNPN and CDR2 is SVGIG (reference sequence). V lost 4 bases and J lost 0, with 7 bases in between. This CDR3 is built from 13 residues. CDR3: CAWNWGSYNEQFF. CDR3 coding DNA: TGTGCCTGGAATTGGGGCTCCTACAATGAGCAGTTCTTC.

The chain links TRBV18 to TRBJ1-2; 7 nucleotides agree with TRBD1. Losses at the gene ends were 7 bases for V and 3 bases for J; bases not matched to a gene: 8. In germline, CDR1 is KGHSH, CDR2 LQKENI. This CDR3 spans 14 amino acids. The chain's CDR3 is CASFTGELDYGYTF. CDR3 coding DNA: TGTGCCAGCTTCACAGGGGAATTGGACTATGGCTACACCTTC.

V gene TRBV7-9 combines with J gene TRBJ2-5, with TRBD2 as a possible D gene (5 bases). There are 14 residues in the CDR3. Germline CDR1 reads SEHNR; CDR2 reads FQNEAQ (reference sequence). The V gene lost 5 bases and the J gene lost 5 bases, with 15 bases spanning the gap. CDR3 loop: CASSPRGSRETQYF. The CDR3, as DNA: TGTGCCAGCAGCCCCCGGGGTAGCCGGGAGACCCAGTACTTC.

V usage is TRBV30 and J usage is TRBJ2-1; 10 bases map to TRBD2. Looked up from germline, CDR1 is GTSNPN and CDR2 is SVGIG (reference sequence). The CDR3 spans 16 residues. Germline trimming cut 3 bases from V and 9 bases from J; bases unmatched to any gene: 14. This CDR3 reads CAWSGRTSGYGGEQFF. CDR3 coding DNA: TGTGCCTGGAGCGGACGGACTAGCGGTTATGGGGGTGAGCAGTTCTTC.

The chain has TRBV4-3 and TRBJ2-7; no firm D call. The germline gives CDR1 LGHNA, CDR2 YSLEER. The CDR3 length is 16 residues. V gave up 1 base and J gave up 0 bases, with 13 bases separating them. CDR3 sequence: CASSQGWRRASYEQYF. DNA of the CDR3: TGCGCCAGCAGCCAAGGATGGCGGCGAGCCTCCTACGAGCAGTACTTC.